This T cell receptor (beta chain) was sequenced in a study of cytomegalovirus exposure and HLA in healthy donors. Study-level information: A prior analysis found about 110 million unique TCR beta sequences from around 190 million T cells.

Study findings and constraints: The dataset shows that most TCR sequences were rare, while some public TCRs occurred in many donors.

For this clone: Its antigen remains unknown.

Primers: 60 Vbeta forward and 13 Jbeta reverse. Assay: immunoSEQ multiplex PCR; the TCRdb copy retains only in-frame clones and omits some. The sample holds around 110,000 clones. The germline V and J ends were trimmed by 7 bases and 2 bases, with 15 bases remaining between them. CDR1 and CDR2 from the germline V gene are MNHEY and SVGAGI. This CDR3 region has 14 residues. The chain combines TRBV6-5 with TRBJ2-7, with D perhaps TRBD2 (5 bases). The sequencing input was PBMCs. This clonotype was sampled from a middle-aged man in good health and CMV-seropositive. CDR3 DNA: TGTGCCAGCACCGGGATGGGCGGAACCTACGAGCAGTACTTC. Protein product: CASTGMGGTYEQYF.